The clone carrying this TCR beta chain was recorded many times. The CDR3 is made up of 16 amino acids. The V and J ends lost 1 base and 5 bases, in that order; junction bases with no gene match: 6. CDR1 MDHEN and CDR2 SYDVKM come from the germline V gene. Amplified TCR beta CDR3 regions derived from RNA transcripts. HTBI primers were employed in a first-round RT-PCR of the TCR CDR3. TCRdb processed the multiplex PCR reads anew with MiXCR; each CDR3 protein has one entry. This table holds about 380,000 distinct CDR3 sequences, around 18% found once. This entry belongs to a study of T cells in Graves' hyperthyroidism and ophthalmopathy. Study in general: At initial diagnosis, before any treatment had begun, peripheral blood was obtained.

Ophthalmopathy patients showed a Clinical Activity Score of at least 3, NOSPECS grade of at least 4 and duration under 3 months. The diagnoses drew upon clinical symptoms, serum thyroxine and TRAb, thyroid ultrasound and orbital computed tomography. PBMCs were obtained from 10 ml fresh peripheral blood. The sequencing sample was made of blood. The V call is TRBV28, the J call TRBJ1-5, with TRBD1 matching over 9 bases. This TCR came from a man younger than 35 with Graves' ophthalmopathy. The CDR3 DNA reads TGTGCCAGCAGTTTATCCGTGGGACAGGGCGATCAGCCCCAGCATTTT. The encoded protein is CASSLSVGQGDQPQHF.